The TCR beta chain described here comes from a study of CD8 T cells in ankylosing spondylitis (dated by TCRdb to about 2017). Regarding the research as a whole: T cell receptor beta repertoires were profiled in healthy donors and ankylosing spondylitis patients so that disease-linked TCR variants could be found. The full study cohort was made up of over 20 ankylosing spondylitis patients and over 90 healthy donors. Peripheral blood was sampled, and synovial fluid was also collected from ankylosing spondylitis patients.

Sequencing took place on an Illumina HiSeq 2500. TCR beta libraries were prepared by quantitative 5'-RACE with molecular barcodes. As for the authors' bioinformatics: Disease-linked TCR variants were identified with a new computational method built on a probabilistic model of VDJ rearrangement. TCRdb cleaned the public reads at Q25 with fastp, built clones with MiXCR and kept in-frame beta chains. When rows share a CDR3 protein, they turn into one entry using the most common DNA and genes. The authors' filters were not applied to this entry. Present in this sample are tens of thousands of distinct CDR3 sequences, 2% to 3% of which were seen just once. The ten most abundant clones make up 7% to 9% of the sample. Broad study findings and their caveats: The disease-linked clones had a CD8+ phenotype and were found at relatively low frequencies in peripheral blood. Significant enrichment of the disease-linked clones was reported in matched synovial fluid samples from ankylosing spondylitis patients. Some motif variants had previously been reported in the synovial fluid and blood of reactive arthritis patients, which suggests shared mechanisms of disease initiation. A TCR beta motif of about 8 highly homologous amino acid variants appeared characteristic of blood from ankylosing spondylitis patients.

Taken from the germline V gene, the CDR1 and CDR2 loops are SGDLS and YYNGEE. Here V drops 0 bases and J drops 2 bases, and the junction holds 3 bases not matched to any gene. Including the terminal cysteine and phenylalanine, the CDR3 comprises 15 residues. The sequence is cut down to CDR3 DNA, 45 bases in frame from base 1. This clonotype has more than one count but fewer than ten. Its cognate antigen has yet to be identified. Per-base quality was not reported, and no clone a single base away is much larger than it. Material for sequencing was blood, either unsorted or a sorted T cell fraction (not recorded which). This sequence was found in a female donor with ankylosing spondylitis or in good health (not recorded which). Recombination connected TRBV9 to TRBJ2-7; 9 of the junction bases match TRBD1. The CDR3 reads as follows: CASSVADRGPYEQYF. The bases are TGTGCCAGCAGCGTAGCGGACAGGGGACCCTACGAGCAGTACTTC.